This T cell receptor beta chain was retrieved from a study of identical twins. This clonotype was counted only a few times. What it binds is not known. The CDR3 is 9 residues long. With 3 bases removed from V and 8 bases from J, the gap between germline ends came to 4 bases. Germline V gives CDR1 SQVTM, CDR2 ANQGSEA. Study-wide points: The authors noted that invariant MAIT and iNKT cells could partly confound zero-insertion analyses. Monozygotic twin pairs showed more out-of-frame TCR alpha sharing than models estimated. The study based its conclusions on cross-sectional statistical analysis and did not follow the same donors.

TCRdb passed the 5' RACE reads through MiXCR, listing each CDR3 protein once. The data show 310,000 or so distinct CDR3 sequences, with roughly 9.7% seen just once and 6% to 8.5% held by the top ten. These data were also filed under a second study, of yellow fever vaccine responses in identical twins.

The TCR comes from a woman aged 18-35 years in good health. The source material was CD8+ T cells sorted from blood. The rearrangement uses TRBV29-1 and TRBJ1-2; D gene uncertain. The CDR3 protein is CSVDFGYTF. DNA for the CDR3: TGCAGCGTTGATTTCGGCTACACCTTC.